Each of the 12 T cell receptor beta chains below was sequenced from the same sample in a study of cytomegalovirus exposure and HLA in healthy donors. The primer mix had 60 Vbeta and 13 Jbeta primers. TCRdb's copy holds only in-frame clones and misses some; the assay was immunoSEQ multiplex PCR. The sample gives about 150,000 clones, approximately 71% of which show up once; about 10% is in the top ten. The sequenced sample was PBMCs. The source of these receptors is a man aged 25 to 40 in good health and CMV-seropositive.

This clone was detected only a few times. The V call is TRBV6-5, the J call TRBJ2-1; 14 positions match TRBD2. The germline CDR1 and CDR2 sequences are MNHEY and SVGAGI. Losses at the gene ends were 4 bases for V and 7 bases for J; bases not matched to a gene: 6. This CDR3 spans 16 amino acids. CDR3 sequence reads: CASSWAGTSGRNEQFF. The CDR3 DNA is TGTGCCAGCAGTTGGGCCGGGACTAGCGGGAGAAATGAGCAGTTCTTC.

The chain links TRBV7-9 to TRBJ2-4, with 8 bases aligning to TRBD1. Unmatched junction bases numbered 11, after V lost 5 bases and J lost 11 bases. The CDR3 length is 14 residues. The germline gives CDR1 SEHNR, CDR2 FQNEAQ (reference sequence). CDR3 bases: TGTGCCAGCAGCCCCGATTGGACAGGGTTCCTTCAGTACTTC. It specifies CASSPDWTGFLQYF.

V and J are TRBV6-5 and TRBJ2-5; TRBD1 aligns across 9 bases. Germline-derived CDR1 and CDR2 are MNHEY and SVGAGI. V dropped 3 bases and J dropped 5; count of bases not matched to a gene: 10. The CDR3 runs to 16 residues. In nucleotides, the CDR3 is TGTGCCAGCAGTTATGGGACAGGGAGGCTTTGGGAGACCCAGTACTTC. Protein: CASSYGTGRLWETQYF.

The chain recombines TRBV7-8 with TRBJ2-7; 7 positions agree with TRBD1. Germline values: CDR1 SGHVS, CDR2 FQNEAQ. V trimming: 4 bases; J trimming: 4 bases; junction bases outside the gene matches: 4. The CDR3 is 13 amino acids. CDR3 amino acids: CASSSGQRYEQYF. The CDR3 DNA reads TGTGCCAGCAGCTCGGGACAGAGATACGAGCAGTACTTC.

This clone was counted a few times. This chain uses TRBV5-1 with TRBJ2-3; perhaps TRBD2 as D (5 bases). CDR3 length: 14 residues. The V end was cut by 4 bases, the J end by 5 bases, with 14 bases between. Germline V gives CDR1 SGHRS, CDR2 YFSETQ. CDR3 nucleotide sequence: TGCGCCAGCAGCCTCGATAGCGTAATAGATACGCAGTATTTT. It codes for CASSLDSVIDTQYF.

The chain employs TRBV6-5 and TRBJ1-1, with 7 nucleotides matching TRBD1. Germline CDR1 reads MNHEY; CDR2 reads SVGAGI. The CDR3 runs to 14 residues. The junction had 2 bases not matched to a gene; V was cut back by 4 bases and J by 0 bases. In DNA, the CDR3 is TGTGCCAGCAGTTCGGGACAGTTGAACACTGAAGCTTTCTTT. As protein: CASSSGQLNTEAFF.

A note on this clone: The same CDR3 also results from other DNA sequences found in this sample. The V and J genes are TRBV6-1 and TRBJ2-1; 10 bases are a match to TRBD1. V lost 6 bases, J lost 6 bases, and 5 bases stayed unmatched. The CDR3 runs 14 residues. Germline-derived CDR1 and CDR2 are MNHNS and SASEGT. The CDR3 protein is CASSPGTGVNEQFF. The CDR3 region has the DNA TGTGCCAGCAGCCCCGGGACAGGGGTCAATGAGCAGTTCTTC.

The chain uses TRBV9 and TRBJ2-7; D perhaps matches TRBD1 (6 bases). Germline assignment: CDR1 SGDLS and CDR2 YYNGEE. This CDR3 is built from 15 residues. Trimming stripped 0 bases from V and 0 bases from J, with 10 bases between. The DNA of the CDR3 is TGTGCCAGCAGCGTAGGGCCAGGGGCCTCCTACGAGCAGTACTTC. Translating gives CASSVGPGASYEQYF.

V usage is TRBV21-1 and J usage is TRBJ1-4; TRBD1, the table's D call, lacks a check against the DNA. TRBV21-1 is reported as a pseudogene. The CDR3 has 14 amino acids. The CDR3 nucleotides are TGTGCCAGCAGACCCGGACAGGGAAGAGAAAAACTGTTTTTT. It yields the protein CASRPGQGREKLFF.

J is TRBJ1-5 and V is TRBV2, with a tentative D call TRBD1 (6 bases). V gave up 6 bases and J gave up 4 bases, with 10 bases separating them. CDR1 is SNHLY, CDR2 FYNNEI, per germline. The CDR3 loop spans 13 amino acids. CDR3 nucleotide sequence: TGTGCCAGCAGAGGGAGGGGGAATCAGCCCCAGCATTTT. This gives the protein CASRGRGNQPQHF.

J is TRBJ2-3 and V is TRBV19, with TRBD2 matching 8 bases. V lost 2 bases to trimming and J lost 0 bases; unmatched junction nucleotides: 4. The CDR3 totals 16 residues. The germline gives CDR1 LNHDA, CDR2 SQIVND (reference sequence). This chain's CDR3 is CASSIRPSGSTDTQYF. In DNA, the CDR3 is TGTGCCAGTAGTATACGGCCTAGCGGGAGCACAGATACGCAGTATTTT.

This clone appeared a few times. The rearrangement uses TRBV11-2 and TRBJ2-3; a weak D match, TRBD2 (5 bases). The CDR3 extends over 15 amino acids. The germline V and J ends were trimmed by 5 bases and 2 bases, with 14 bases remaining between them. Germline loops: CDR1 SGHAT, CDR2 FQNNGV. CDR3 nucleotide sequence: TGTGCCAGCAGCACCGGGGTCCAGTACACAGATACGCAGTATTTT. Translating it yields CASSTGVQYTDTQYF.